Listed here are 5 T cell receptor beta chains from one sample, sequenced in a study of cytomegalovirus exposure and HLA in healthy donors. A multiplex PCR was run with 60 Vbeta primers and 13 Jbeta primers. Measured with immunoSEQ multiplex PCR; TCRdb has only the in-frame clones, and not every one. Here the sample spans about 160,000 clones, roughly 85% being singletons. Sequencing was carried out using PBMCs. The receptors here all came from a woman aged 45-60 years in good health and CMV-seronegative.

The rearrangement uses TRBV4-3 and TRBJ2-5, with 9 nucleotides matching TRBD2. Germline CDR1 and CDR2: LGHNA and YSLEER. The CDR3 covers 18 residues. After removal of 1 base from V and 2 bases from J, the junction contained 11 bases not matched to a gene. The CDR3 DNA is TGCGCCAGCAGCCAAGCGGTAGCGGGAGAGGGTGAGCAAGAGACCCAGTACTTC. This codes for CASSQAVAGEGEQETQYF.

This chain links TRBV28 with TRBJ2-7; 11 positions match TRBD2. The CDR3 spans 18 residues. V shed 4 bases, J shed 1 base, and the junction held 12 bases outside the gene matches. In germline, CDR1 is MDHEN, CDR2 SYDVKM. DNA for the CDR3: TGTGCCAGCAGTTACCCGGGACTAGCGGAGGTTGGGTCCTACGAGCAGTACTTC. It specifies CASSYPGLAEVGSYEQYF.

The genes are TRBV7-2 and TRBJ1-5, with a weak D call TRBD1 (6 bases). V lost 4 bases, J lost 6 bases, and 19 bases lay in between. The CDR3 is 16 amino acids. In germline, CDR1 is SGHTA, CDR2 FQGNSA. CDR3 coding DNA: TGTGCCAGCAGCTACATCCGGGGGGCCGGGGGTCAGCCCCAGCATTTT. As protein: CASSYIRGAGGQPQHF.

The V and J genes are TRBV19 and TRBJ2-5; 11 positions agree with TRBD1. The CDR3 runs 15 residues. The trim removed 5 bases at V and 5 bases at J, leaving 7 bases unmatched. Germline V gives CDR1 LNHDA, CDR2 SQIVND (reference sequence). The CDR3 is CASSRARDRGETQYF. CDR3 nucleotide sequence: TGTGCCAGTAGTCGGGCAAGGGACAGGGGGGAGACCCAGTACTTC.

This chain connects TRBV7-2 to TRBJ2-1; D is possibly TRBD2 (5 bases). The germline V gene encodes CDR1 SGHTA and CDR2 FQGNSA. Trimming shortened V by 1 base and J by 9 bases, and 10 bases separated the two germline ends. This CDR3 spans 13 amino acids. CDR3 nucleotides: TGTGCCAGCAGCTTAGTTGTGGGGAGTGAGCAGTTCTTC. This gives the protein CASSLVVGSEQFF.